This T cell receptor (beta chain) was captured by sequencing in a study of T cell changes during pregnancy in multiple sclerosis. Repertoires were generated with immunoSEQ multiplex PCR, while TCRdb's copy carries only in-frame clones and drops some. The table lists tens of thousands of clones, approximately 93% of them singletons. Per the germline V gene, CDR1 is SGDLS and CDR2 is YYNGEE. CDR3 size: 15 residues. V lost 2 bases, J lost 3 bases, and 1 base stayed unmatched. This clone was recorded only once. The sample holds other DNA sequences that translate to the same CDR3. The chain joins TRBV9 to TRBJ2-5; TRBD2 agrees at 13 bases. This TCR was recovered from a female donor with multiple sclerosis, enrolled in a pregnancy study. Sequenced material: CD8+ T cells from peripheral blood mononuclear cells, taken in the second trimester of pregnancy. The DNA for the CDR3 is TGTGCCAGCAGCGTCACTAGCGGGGGGGAAGAGACCCAGTACTTC. Residues: CASSVTSGGEETQYF.